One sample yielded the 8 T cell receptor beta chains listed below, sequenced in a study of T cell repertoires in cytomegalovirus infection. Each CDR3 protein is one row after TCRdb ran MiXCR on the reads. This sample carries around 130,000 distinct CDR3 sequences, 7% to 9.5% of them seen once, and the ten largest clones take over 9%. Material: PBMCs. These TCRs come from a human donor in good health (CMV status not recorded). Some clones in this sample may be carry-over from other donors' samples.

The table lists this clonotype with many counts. CDR3 loop: CSAATDSDTQYF. CDR3 nucleotides: TGCAGTGCGGCGACAGATTCAGATACGCAGTATTTT. The chain employs TRBV20-1 and TRBJ2-3; maybe TRBD1 (5 bases). In germline, CDR1 is DFQATT, CDR2 SNEGSKA (reference sequence). V was cut by 6 bases and J by 4 bases, with 11 bases left in between. The CDR3 extends over 12 amino acids.

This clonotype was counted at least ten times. Written as DNA, the CDR3 is TGCAGTGCTAGTTACGGGGGGCGGACAGATACGCAGTATTTT. Its translation is CSASYGGRTDTQYF. The chain combines TRBV20-1 with TRBJ2-3; D might be TRBD2 (7 bases). V shed 3 bases and J shed 3 bases, with 13 bases lying between them. The CDR3 spans 14 residues. The V gene's germline CDR1 is DFQATT and CDR2 SNEGSKA (reference sequence).

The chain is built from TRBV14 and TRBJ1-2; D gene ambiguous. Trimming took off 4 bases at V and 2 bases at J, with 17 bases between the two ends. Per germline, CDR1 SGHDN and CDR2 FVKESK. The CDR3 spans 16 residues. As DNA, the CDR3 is TGTGCCAGCAGCCCTCGAGGACGGTTGCCAAACTATGGCTACACCTTC. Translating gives CASSPRGRLPNYGYTF.

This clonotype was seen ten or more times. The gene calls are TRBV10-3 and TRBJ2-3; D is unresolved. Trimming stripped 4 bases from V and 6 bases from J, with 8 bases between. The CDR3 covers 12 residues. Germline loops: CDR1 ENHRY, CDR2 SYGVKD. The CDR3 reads CAISGTSDTQYF. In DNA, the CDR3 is TGTGCCATCAGTGGGACCTCTGATACGCAGTATTTT.

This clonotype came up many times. CDR3 region: CASSLTAVGGNTEAFF. The CDR3 nucleotides are TGTGCCAGCAGTCTTACGGCGGTCGGGGGAAACACTGAAGCTTTCTTT. The V call is TRBV7-2, the J call TRBJ1-1; D is possibly TRBD1 (5 bases). This CDR3 comprises 16 residues. Germline CDR1 SGHTA, CDR2 FQGNSA. Between the trimmed V and J ends, which lost 6 bases and 2 bases, there was a span of 19 bases.

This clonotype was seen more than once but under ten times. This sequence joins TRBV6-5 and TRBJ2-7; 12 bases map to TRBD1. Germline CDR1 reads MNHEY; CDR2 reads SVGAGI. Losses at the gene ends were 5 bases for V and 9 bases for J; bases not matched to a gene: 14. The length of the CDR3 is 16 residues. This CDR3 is CASSMGQGAGVLRQYF. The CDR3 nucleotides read TGTGCCAGCAGTATGGGACAGGGGGCCGGGGTTTTAAGGCAGTACTTC.

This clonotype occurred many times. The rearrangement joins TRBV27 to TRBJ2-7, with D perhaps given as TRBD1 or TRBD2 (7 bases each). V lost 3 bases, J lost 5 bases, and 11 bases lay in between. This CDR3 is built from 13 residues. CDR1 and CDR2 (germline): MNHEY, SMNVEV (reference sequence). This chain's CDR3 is CASSFQGGDEQYF. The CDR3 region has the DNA TGTGCCAGCAGTTTTCAGGGGGGGGACGAGCAGTACTTC.

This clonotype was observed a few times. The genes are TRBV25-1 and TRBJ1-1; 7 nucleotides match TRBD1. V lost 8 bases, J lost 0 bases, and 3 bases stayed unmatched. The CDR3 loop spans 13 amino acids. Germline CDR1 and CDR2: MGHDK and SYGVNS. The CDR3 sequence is CASWGQMNTEAFF. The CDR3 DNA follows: TGTGCCAGCTGGGGACAGATGAACACTGAAGCTTTCTTT. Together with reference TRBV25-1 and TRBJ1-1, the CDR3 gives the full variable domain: EADIYQTPRYLVIGTGKKITLECSQTMGHDKMYWYQQDPGMELHLIHYSYGVNSTEKGDLSSESTVSRIRTEHFPLTLESARPSHTSQYLCASWGQMNTEAFFGQGTRLTVV.